This T cell receptor (beta chain) was observed in a study of T cells in localized non-small cell lung cancer. Study-wide findings and caveats: Appearance in adjacent lung was seen for a median approximately 59 of the top 100 tumor clones.

Germline V gene lookup returns CDR1 GTSNPN and CDR2 SVGIG (reference sequence). The CDR3 sequence is 13 residues long. V lost 4 bases to trimming and J lost 0 bases, with 9 bases between them. This clone was observed a few times. What it binds is not known. Using immunoSEQ multiplex PCR, the repertoire was profiled, and TCRdb retains in-frame clones only, with some absent. Among tens of thousands of clones listed, around 93% were seen once. The genes are TRBV30 and TRBJ1-1; tentative D call: TRBD1 (5 bases). The sequencing here drew on peripheral blood, taken before any cancer treatment. The sequence was obtained from a female donor over 55 with stage I lung adenocarcinoma. CDR3 coding DNA: TGTGCCTGGATGGGGACGGTGAACACTGAAGCTTTCTTT. Translated, it gives CAWMGTVNTEAFF.